This TCR beta chain was recovered during a study of control samples from healthy donors and cancer patients. Sequencing used immunoSEQ multiplex PCR; TCRdb keeps in-frame clones, though not all of them. The repertoire holds some 120,000 clones, with 88% as singletons. The CDR3 consists of 16 residues. Per the germline V gene, CDR1 is SGHRS and CDR2 is YFSETQ. Germline trimming cut 6 bases from V and 0 bases from J; bases unmatched to any gene: 10. This clone was seen a single time. The receptor comes from a woman in her sixties or seventies in good health. Sequenced material: blood. J is TRBJ1-2 and V is TRBV5-1; TRBD1 aligns across 8 bases. Here the CDR3 reads CASTYGQGRSNYGYTF. CDR3 sequence (DNA): TGCGCCAGCACCTACGGACAGGGCAGATCTAACTATGGCTACACCTTC.